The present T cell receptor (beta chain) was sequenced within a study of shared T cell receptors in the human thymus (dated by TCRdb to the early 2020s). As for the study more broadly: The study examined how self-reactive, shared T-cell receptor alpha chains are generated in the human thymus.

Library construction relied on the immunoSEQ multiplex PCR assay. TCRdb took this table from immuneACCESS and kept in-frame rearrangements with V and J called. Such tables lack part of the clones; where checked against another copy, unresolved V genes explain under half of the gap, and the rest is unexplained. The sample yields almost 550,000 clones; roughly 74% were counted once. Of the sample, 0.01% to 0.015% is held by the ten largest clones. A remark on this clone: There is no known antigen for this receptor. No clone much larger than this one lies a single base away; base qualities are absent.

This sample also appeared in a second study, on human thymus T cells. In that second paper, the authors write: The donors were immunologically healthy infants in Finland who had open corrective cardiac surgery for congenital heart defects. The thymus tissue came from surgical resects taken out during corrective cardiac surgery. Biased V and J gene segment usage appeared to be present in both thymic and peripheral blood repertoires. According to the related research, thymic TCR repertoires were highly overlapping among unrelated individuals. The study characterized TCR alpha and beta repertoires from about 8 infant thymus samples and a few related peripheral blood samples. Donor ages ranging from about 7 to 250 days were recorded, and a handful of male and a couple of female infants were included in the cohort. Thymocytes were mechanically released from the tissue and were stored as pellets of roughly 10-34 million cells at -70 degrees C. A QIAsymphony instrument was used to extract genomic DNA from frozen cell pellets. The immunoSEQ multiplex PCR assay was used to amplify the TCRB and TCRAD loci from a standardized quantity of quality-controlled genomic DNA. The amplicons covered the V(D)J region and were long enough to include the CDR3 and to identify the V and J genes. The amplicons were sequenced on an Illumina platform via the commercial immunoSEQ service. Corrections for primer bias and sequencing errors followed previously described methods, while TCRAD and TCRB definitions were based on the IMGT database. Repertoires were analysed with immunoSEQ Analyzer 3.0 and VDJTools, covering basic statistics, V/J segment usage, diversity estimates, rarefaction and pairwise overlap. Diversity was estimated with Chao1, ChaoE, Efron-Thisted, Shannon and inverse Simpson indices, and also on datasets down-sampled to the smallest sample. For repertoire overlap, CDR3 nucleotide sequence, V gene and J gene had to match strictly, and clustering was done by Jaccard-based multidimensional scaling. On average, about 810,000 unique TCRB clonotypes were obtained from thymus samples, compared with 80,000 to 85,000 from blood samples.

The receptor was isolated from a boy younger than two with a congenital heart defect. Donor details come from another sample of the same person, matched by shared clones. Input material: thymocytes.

The CDR3 reads CASSVDRVYEQYF. The DNA sequence is given as TGTGCCAGCAGTGTGGACAGGGTTTACGAGCAGTACTTC. The rearrangement joined TRBV28 to TRBJ2-7; 8 middle bases align to TRBD1. Trimming removed 5 bases from V and 4 bases from J; the gene matches leave 4 bases unexplained. CDR1 and CDR2 are read off the germline V gene as MDHEN and SYDVKM. The CDR3 measures 13 amino acids from cysteine to phenylalanine. Just the 39-base CDR3 DNA is kept, in frame starting at base 1.